Below, one T cell receptor (beta chain) is given with its context. This clone was recorded once. Its antigen has not been determined. At one boundary the junction diverges from the germline segment, which might be a read error. CDR1 and CDR2, looked up from the germline V gene (reference sequence), are SSHAT and FNYEAQ. From the cysteine up to the phenylalanine, the CDR3 has a length of 14 residues. The read is trimmed to its CDR3 DNA, 42 bases read in frame from base 1. Library preparation employed the immunoSEQ multiplex PCR assay. TCRdb mirrors the immuneACCESS table, restricted to in-frame sequences. Some clones are absent from its copies; in checked studies, under half trace to an unresolved V gene, and the reason for the others is unknown. For this sample there are about 43,000 clones; around 70% appear just once. The top ten constitute 20% to 30% of the sample. The sample comes from a study of radiotherapy plus CTLA-4 blockade in lung cancer listed by TCRdb under 2018. For the study in its entirety: Objective responses were observed in 18% of enrolled patients, and disease control was achieved in roughly 29%. Overall study results and their limits: Increased serum interferon-beta after radiation, together with early dynamic changes in blood T cell clones, were reported to be the strongest predictors of response. TCR clones derived from tumors expanded in peripheral blood after treatment with radiotherapy and ipilimumab.

The study tested focal radiation therapy combined with CTLA-4 blockade (ipilimumab) in patients with chemo-refractory metastatic non-small-cell lung cancer. The sequence derives from a human donor with non-small cell lung cancer who had a partial response to radiotherapy plus ipilimumab. The sample consisted of peripheral blood, taken from a patient treated with radiotherapy plus ipilimumab. This chain joins TRBV7-7 to TRBJ2-3; tentative D gene TRBD2, with 6 bases matching. The DNA sequence is given as TGTGCTAGCAGCCTGCGACCGGGGGCAGATACGCAGTATTTT. It codes for CASSLRPGADTQYF.